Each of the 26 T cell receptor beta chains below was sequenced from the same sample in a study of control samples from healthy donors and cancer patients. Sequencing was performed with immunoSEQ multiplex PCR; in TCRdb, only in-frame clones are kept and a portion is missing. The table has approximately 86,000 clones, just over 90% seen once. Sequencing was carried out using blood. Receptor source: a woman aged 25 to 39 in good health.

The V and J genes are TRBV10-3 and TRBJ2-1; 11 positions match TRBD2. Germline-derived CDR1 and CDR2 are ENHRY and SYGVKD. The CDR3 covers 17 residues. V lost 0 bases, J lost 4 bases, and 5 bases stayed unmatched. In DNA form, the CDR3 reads TGTGCCATCAGTGAGTCGTTAGGGACTAGCGGTTACAATGAGCAGTTCTTC. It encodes CAISESLGTSGYNEQFF.

CDR3 sequence: CASSFLLEDPWFF. The CDR3 coding sequence is TGTGCCAGCAGCTTCCTCCTTGAGGACCCGTGGTTCTTC. This chain links TRBV7-9 with TRBJ2-1; D call uncertain. The CDR3 is made up of 13 amino acids. V dropped 3 bases and J dropped 15 bases, with 18 bases sitting between them. The germline gives CDR1 SEHNR, CDR2 FQNEAQ (reference sequence).

CDR3 sequence reads: CASSPPRGEAGEDYGYTF. The CDR3 region has the DNA TGTGCCAGCAGTCCCCCTCGAGGGGAGGCAGGGGAAGACTATGGCTACACCTTC. The rearrangement joins TRBV27 to TRBJ1-2, with a tentative D call TRBD1 (6 bases). Germline CDR1 MNHEY, CDR2 SMNVEV (reference sequence). The CDR3 spans 18 residues. Trimming left V 5 bases short and J 3 bases short, with 25 bases between.

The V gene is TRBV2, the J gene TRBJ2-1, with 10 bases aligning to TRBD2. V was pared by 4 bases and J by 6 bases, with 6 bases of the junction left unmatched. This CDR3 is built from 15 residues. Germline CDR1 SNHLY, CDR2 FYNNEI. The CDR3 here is CASSVSGRVPNEQFF. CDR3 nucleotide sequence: TGTGCCAGCAGTGTCAGCGGGAGGGTACCCAATGAGCAGTTCTTC.

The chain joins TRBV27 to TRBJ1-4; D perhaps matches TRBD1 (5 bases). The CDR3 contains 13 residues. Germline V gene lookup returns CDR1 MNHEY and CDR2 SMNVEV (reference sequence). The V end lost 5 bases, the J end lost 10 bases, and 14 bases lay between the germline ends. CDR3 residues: CASSPGGRGKLFF. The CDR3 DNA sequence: TGTGCCAGCAGTCCCGGGGGTCGGGGAAAACTGTTTTTT.

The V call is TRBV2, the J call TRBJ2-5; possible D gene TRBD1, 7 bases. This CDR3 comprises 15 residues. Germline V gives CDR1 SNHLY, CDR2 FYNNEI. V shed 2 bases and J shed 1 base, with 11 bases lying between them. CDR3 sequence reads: CASSEQGGSQETQYF. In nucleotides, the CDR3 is TGTGCCAGCAGTGAACAGGGGGGCAGCCAAGAGACCCAGTACTTC.

The CDR3 DNA reads TGTGCCACCGGGCGGGGTTCGGGCACAGATACGCAGTATTTT. As protein: CATGRGSGTDTQYF. The chain carries TRBV24-1 and TRBJ2-3, with D possibly TRBD2 on 6 matching bases. CDR1 is KGHDR and CDR2 is SFDVKD in the germline V gene. The CDR3 runs to 14 residues. V was trimmed by 9 bases and J by 1 base, leaving 13 bases between them.

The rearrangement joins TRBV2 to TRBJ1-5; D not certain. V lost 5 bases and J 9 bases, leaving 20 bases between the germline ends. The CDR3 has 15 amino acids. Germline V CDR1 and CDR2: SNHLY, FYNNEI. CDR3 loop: CASSPTSDRRGPQHF. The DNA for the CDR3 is TGTGCCAGCAGTCCGACATCCGACCGGCGCGGGCCCCAGCATTTT.

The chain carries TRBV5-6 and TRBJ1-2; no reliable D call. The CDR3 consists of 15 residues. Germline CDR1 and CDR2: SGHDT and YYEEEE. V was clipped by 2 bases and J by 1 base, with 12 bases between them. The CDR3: CASSFVGGDNYGYTF. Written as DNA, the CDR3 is TGTGCCAGCAGCTTTGTGGGAGGAGATAACTATGGCTACACCTTC.

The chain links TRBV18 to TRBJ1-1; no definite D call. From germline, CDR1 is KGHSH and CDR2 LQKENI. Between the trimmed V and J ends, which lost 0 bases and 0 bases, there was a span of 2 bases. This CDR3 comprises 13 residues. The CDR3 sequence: CASSPPMNTEAFF. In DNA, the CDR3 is TGTGCCAGCTCACCACCGATGAACACTGAAGCTTTCTTT.

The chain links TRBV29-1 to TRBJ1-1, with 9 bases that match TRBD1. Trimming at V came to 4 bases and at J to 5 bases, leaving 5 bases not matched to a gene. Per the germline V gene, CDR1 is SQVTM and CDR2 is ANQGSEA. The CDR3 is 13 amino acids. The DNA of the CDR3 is TGCAGCGTTGGATGGACAGGGGAAACTGAAGCTTTCTTT. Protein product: CSVGWTGETEAFF.

As DNA, the CDR3 is TGTGCCACCAGCAGAGTCCGGACCTACGAGCAGTACTTC. Protein sequence: CATSRVRTYEQYF. The V and J genes are TRBV15 and TRBJ2-7; D ambiguous. The germline V gene has CDR1 LNHNV and CDR2 YYDKDF (reference sequence). CDR3 length: 13 amino acids. The ends were cut back, 1 base at V and 2 bases at J, with 6 bases in the middle.

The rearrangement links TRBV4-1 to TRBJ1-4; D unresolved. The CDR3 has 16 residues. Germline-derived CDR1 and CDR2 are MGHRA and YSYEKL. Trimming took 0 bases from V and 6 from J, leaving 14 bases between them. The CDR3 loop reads CASSQDDIEIYEKLFF. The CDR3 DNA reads TGCGCCAGCAGCCAAGACGACATCGAAATATATGAAAAACTGTTTTTT.

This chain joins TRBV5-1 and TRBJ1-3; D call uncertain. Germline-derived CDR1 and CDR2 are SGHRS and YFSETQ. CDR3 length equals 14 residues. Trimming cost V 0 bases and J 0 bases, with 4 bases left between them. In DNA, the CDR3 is TGCGCCAGCAGCTTGGGACGCTCTGGAAACACCATATATTTT. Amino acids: CASSLGRSGNTIYF. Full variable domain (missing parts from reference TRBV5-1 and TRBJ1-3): KAGVTQTPRYLIKTRGQQVTLSCSPISGHRSVSWYQQTPGQGLQFLFEYFSETQRNKGNFPGRFSGRQFSNSRSEMNVSTLELGDSALYLCASSLGRSGNTIYFGEGSWLTVV.

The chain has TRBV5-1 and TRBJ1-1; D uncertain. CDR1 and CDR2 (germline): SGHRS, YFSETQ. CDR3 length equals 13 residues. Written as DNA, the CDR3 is TGCGCTGGGAGGGCCGACGTGAACACTGAAGCTTTCTTT. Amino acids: CAGRADVNTEAFF.

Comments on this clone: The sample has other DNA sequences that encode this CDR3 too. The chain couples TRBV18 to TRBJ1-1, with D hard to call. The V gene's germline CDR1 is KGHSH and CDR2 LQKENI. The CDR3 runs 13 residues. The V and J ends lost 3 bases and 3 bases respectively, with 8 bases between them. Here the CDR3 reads CASSPGLDTEAFF. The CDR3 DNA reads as TGTGCCAGCTCACCTGGGTTGGACACTGAAGCTTTCTTT.

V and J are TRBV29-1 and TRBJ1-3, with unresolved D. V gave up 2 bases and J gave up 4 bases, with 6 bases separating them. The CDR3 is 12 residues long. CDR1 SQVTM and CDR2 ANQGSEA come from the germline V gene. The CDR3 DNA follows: TGCAGCGTTGAAACTCGGGGAAACACCATATATTTT. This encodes CSVETRGNTIYF.

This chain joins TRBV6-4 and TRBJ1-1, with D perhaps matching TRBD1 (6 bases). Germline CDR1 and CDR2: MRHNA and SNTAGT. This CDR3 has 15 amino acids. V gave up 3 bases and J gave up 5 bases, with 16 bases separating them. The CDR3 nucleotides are TGTGCCAGCAGTGAAGAGGGGGGGCGGGTGACTGAAGCTTTCTTT. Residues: CASSEEGGRVTEAFF.

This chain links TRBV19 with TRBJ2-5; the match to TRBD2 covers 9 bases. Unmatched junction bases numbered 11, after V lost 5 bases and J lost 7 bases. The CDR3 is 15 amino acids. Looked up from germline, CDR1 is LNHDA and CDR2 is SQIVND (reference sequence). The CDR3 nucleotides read TGTGCCAGTAGTTTGCGGGGGGGCCGCCAGTTGACCCAGTACTTC. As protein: CASSLRGGRQLTQYF.

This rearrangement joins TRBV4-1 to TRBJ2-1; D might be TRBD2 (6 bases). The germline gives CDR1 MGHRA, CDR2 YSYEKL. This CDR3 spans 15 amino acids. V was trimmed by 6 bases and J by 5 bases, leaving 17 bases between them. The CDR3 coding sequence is TGCGCCAGCAGACTAGTAGCGGCGTTAAACAATGAGCAGTTCTTC. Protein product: CASRLVAALNNEQFF.

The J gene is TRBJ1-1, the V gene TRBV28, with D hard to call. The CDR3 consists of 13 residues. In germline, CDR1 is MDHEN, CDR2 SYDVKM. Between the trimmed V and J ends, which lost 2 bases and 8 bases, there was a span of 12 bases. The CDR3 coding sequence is TGTGCCAGCAGTTTACCCCCAACCCCCGAAGCTTTCTTT. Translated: CASSLPPTPEAFF.

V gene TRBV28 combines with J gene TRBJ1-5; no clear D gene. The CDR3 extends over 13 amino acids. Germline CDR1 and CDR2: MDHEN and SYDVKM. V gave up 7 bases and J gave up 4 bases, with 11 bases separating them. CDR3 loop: CASIPRRNQPQHF. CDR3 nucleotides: TGTGCCAGCATTCCGCGCCGGAATCAGCCCCAGCATTTT.

The DNA of the CDR3 is TGCGCCAGCAGCGCGGACAGGGTCAATGAGCAGTTCTTC. It specifies CASSADRVNEQFF. The chain recombines TRBV5-1 with TRBJ2-1; 8 positions agree with TRBD1. CDR1 and CDR2 (germline): SGHRS, YFSETQ. CDR3 length: 13 amino acids. V lost 4 bases and J lost 6; bases outside the gene matches: 3.

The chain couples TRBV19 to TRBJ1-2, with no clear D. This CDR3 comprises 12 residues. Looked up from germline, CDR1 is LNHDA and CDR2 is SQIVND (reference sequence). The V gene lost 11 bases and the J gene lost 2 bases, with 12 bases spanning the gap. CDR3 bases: TGTGCCGGGAGAGACGAGAACTATGGCTACACCTTC. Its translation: CAGRDENYGYTF.

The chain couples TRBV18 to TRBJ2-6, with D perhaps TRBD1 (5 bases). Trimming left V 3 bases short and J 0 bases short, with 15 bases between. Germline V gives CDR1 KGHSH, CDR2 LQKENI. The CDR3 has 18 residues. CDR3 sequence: CASSPSYPRGSGANVLTF. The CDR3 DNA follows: TGTGCCAGCTCACCGAGCTATCCTAGGGGCTCTGGGGCCAACGTCCTGACTTTC.

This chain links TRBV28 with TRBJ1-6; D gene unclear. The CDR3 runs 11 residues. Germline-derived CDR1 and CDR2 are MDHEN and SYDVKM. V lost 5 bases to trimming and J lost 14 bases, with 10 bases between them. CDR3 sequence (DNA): TGTGCCAGCAGTGGCTTTTCTGCCCTCCACTTT. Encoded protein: CASSGFSALHF.